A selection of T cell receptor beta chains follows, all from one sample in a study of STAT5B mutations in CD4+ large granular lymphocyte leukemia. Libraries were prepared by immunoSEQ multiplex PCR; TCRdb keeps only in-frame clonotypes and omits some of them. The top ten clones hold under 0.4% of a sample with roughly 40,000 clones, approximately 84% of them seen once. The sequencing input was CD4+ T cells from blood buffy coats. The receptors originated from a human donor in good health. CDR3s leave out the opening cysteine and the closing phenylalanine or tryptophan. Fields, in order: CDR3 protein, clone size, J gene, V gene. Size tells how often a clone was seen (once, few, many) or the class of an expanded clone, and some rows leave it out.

CDR3aa: ASSLVLAEDEQY
abundance: .
j_gene: TRBJ2-7
v_gene: TRBV5-1

CDR3aa: ASSTRGGIGTEAF
abundance: .
j_gene: TRBJ1-1
v_gene: TRBV5-1

CDR3aa: AFDLWGYT
abundance: .
j_gene: TRBJ1-2
v_gene: TRBV30

CDR3aa: ASSYERGQPQH
abundance: .
j_gene: TRBJ1-5
v_gene: TRBV6-5

CDR3aa: ASSLDSQITEAF
abundance: .
j_gene: TRBJ1-1
v_gene: TRBV7-6

CDR3aa: ASSVVRGEKLF
abundance: .
j_gene: TRBJ1-4
v_gene: TRBV5-5

CDR3aa: ASSMGWQNYGYT
abundance: .
j_gene: TRBJ1-2
v_gene: TRBV19

CDR3aa: ASTRTSGAPTDTQY
abundance: once
j_gene: TRBJ2-3
v_gene: TRBV5-4

CDR3aa: ASSSGQLNTEAF
abundance: .
j_gene: TRBJ1-1
v_gene: TRBV28

CDR3aa: SVSPRTGSYEQY
abundance: .
j_gene: TRBJ2-7
v_gene: TRBV29-1

CDR3aa: ASSPSTDTQY
abundance: .
j_gene: TRBJ2-3
v_gene: TRBV5-6

CDR3aa: ASSESAAYTAYEQY
abundance: .
j_gene: TRBJ2-7
v_gene: TRBV10-1

CDR3aa: ASSLGQTDTQY
abundance: .
j_gene: TRBJ2-3
v_gene: TRBV11-3

CDR3aa: AWRRQGAGGNEQF
abundance: .
j_gene: TRBJ2-1
v_gene: TRBV30

CDR3aa: ATSNRDSYGYT
abundance: .
j_gene: TRBJ1-2
v_gene: TRBV15

CDR3aa: SGGRGSYEQY
abundance: .
j_gene: TRBJ2-7
v_gene: TRBV29-1

CDR3aa: AWSSWAENSYEQY
abundance: .
j_gene: TRBJ2-7
v_gene: TRBV30

CDR3aa: ASSRQGSHSNQPQH
abundance: .
j_gene: TRBJ1-5
v_gene: TRBV21-1

CDR3aa: ASRRWDSQNYGYT
abundance: .
j_gene: TRBJ1-2
v_gene: TRBV6-6

CDR3aa: SAGTGASTDTQY
abundance: .
j_gene: TRBJ2-3
v_gene: TRBV29-1

CDR3aa: ASSLSLSDIQY
abundance: .
j_gene: TRBJ2-4
v_gene: TRBV7-2

CDR3aa: ASSPPGLAAAYEQY
abundance: .
j_gene: TRBJ2-7
v_gene: TRBV18

CDR3aa: ASSVYGNTIY
abundance: .
j_gene: TRBJ1-3
v_gene: TRBV2

CDR3aa: ASSPIETGELF
abundance: .
j_gene: TRBJ2-2
v_gene: TRBV18

CDR3aa: ASSYTDRISYGYT
abundance: .
j_gene: TRBJ1-2
v_gene: TRBV6-6

CDR3aa: SVGQGNQPQH
abundance: few
j_gene: TRBJ1-5
v_gene: TRBV29-1

CDR3aa: ASSEARGGQGAREQY
abundance: .
j_gene: TRBJ2-7
v_gene: TRBV6-1

CDR3aa: ASGGGDTYGYT
abundance: .
j_gene: TRBJ1-2
v_gene: TRBV25-1

CDR3aa: ASSLAGDNEQF
abundance: .
j_gene: TRBJ2-1
v_gene: TRBV28

CDR3aa: AWSAQGTYEQY
abundance: .
j_gene: .
v_gene: TRBV30

CDR3aa: ASSPVGLGRNTEAF
abundance: .
j_gene: TRBJ1-1
v_gene: TRBV11-1

CDR3aa: ASSLLGTSFEAF
abundance: few
j_gene: TRBJ1-1
v_gene: TRBV28

CDR3aa: ASGFSFSTDTQY
abundance: .
j_gene: TRBJ2-3
v_gene: TRBV12-5

CDR3aa: ASSLSAQDPRTDTQY
abundance: .
j_gene: TRBJ2-3
v_gene: TRBV27

CDR3aa: ASSFTRLAGDGETQY
abundance: .
j_gene: TRBJ2-5
v_gene: TRBV7-9

CDR3aa: ASSQQGLGNTIY
abundance: .
j_gene: TRBJ1-3
v_gene: TRBV4-1

CDR3aa: ASRNLQTGNTIY
abundance: .
j_gene: TRBJ1-3
v_gene: TRBV6-1

CDR3aa: ASSGGDRVYGYT
abundance: .
j_gene: TRBJ1-2
v_gene: TRBV6-1

CDR3aa: ASSSRTGAMHEQY
abundance: .
j_gene: TRBJ2-7
v_gene: TRBV6-5

CDR3aa: ASSFVTGDTDTQY
abundance: .
j_gene: TRBJ2-3
v_gene: TRBV6-6

CDR3aa: ASKPPDRGYQPQH
abundance: .
j_gene: TRBJ1-5
v_gene: TRBV19

CDR3aa: ASSPTVTANTEAF
abundance: .
j_gene: TRBJ1-1
v_gene: TRBV7-2

CDR3aa: ASSPRTGSDTQY
abundance: .
j_gene: TRBJ2-3
v_gene: TRBV7-2

CDR3aa: ASGLRRGENNEQF
abundance: .
j_gene: TRBJ2-1
v_gene: TRBV12-5

CDR3aa: ASSYGVGADEKLF
abundance: .
j_gene: TRBJ1-4
v_gene: TRBV6-5

CDR3aa: ASSNPTADTQY
abundance: .
j_gene: TRBJ2-3
v_gene: TRBV19

CDR3aa: AWSVMQDTYEQY
abundance: .
j_gene: TRBJ2-7
v_gene: TRBV30

CDR3aa: ASSLLGTGRPPISGELF
abundance: .
j_gene: TRBJ2-2
v_gene: TRBV7-3

CDR3aa: ASSSRGGYNEQF
abundance: .
j_gene: TRBJ2-1
v_gene: TRBV5-1

CDR3aa: AWSPGGRIRPEAF
abundance: once
j_gene: TRBJ1-1
v_gene: TRBV30

CDR3aa: ASSAWGNTGELF
abundance: .
j_gene: TRBJ2-2
v_gene: TRBV25-1

CDR3aa: ASSRTSGMYEQY
abundance: .
j_gene: TRBJ2-7
v_gene: TRBV7-2

CDR3aa: ASSLLIGTGSSYEQY
abundance: .
j_gene: TRBJ2-7
v_gene: TRBV27

CDR3aa: ASSLAGSETQY
abundance: once
j_gene: TRBJ2-5
v_gene: TRBV5-1

CDR3aa: ASSLDFTPLSGYGYT
abundance: .
j_gene: TRBJ1-2
v_gene: TRBV11-2

CDR3aa: ASSLSGGLLWGYT
abundance: .
j_gene: TRBJ1-2
v_gene: TRBV28

CDR3aa: ASSPGQGYYEQY
abundance: few
j_gene: TRBJ2-7
v_gene: TRBV18

CDR3aa: ASRPPTGLGSPLH
abundance: .
j_gene: TRBJ1-6
v_gene: TRBV6-5

CDR3aa: ASSTIARDRGGGNYGYT
abundance: .
j_gene: TRBJ1-2
v_gene: TRBV9